This T cell receptor (beta chain) was captured by sequencing in a study of vaccination and CD4 T cells after COVID-19. Sequencing of DNA taken from cultured CD4+ T cells relied on the Oncomine TCR Beta short-read assay. Extraction of genomic DNA was performed on cultured CD4+ T cells. From the PCR reads, TCRdb called clonotypes with MiXCR, one entry per CDR3 protein. The table includes 7,500 to 10,000 distinct CDR3 sequences, just under 35% detected once. This clonotype was detected a few times. Its antigen remains unknown. Regarding treatment: roughly 10-day PBMC culture with coronavirus spike peptide pools or control peptides (ViraFEST assay). Those CD4+ T cells from the unexposed donor predate the COVID-19 pandemic (2011-2018). Four cold-coronavirus spikes and SARS-CoV-2 S/N served to probe CD4+ T cells taken from unexposed donors, cells permitting. The sample comprised CD4+ T cells from blood, cultured in vitro. The TCR sequence derives from a human donor in good health.

This CDR3 is CSARPRVGLLSPYEQYF. The DNA of the CDR3 is TGCAGTGCTAGACCCAGGGTCGGTCTCCTCAGCCCCTACGAGCAGTACTTC. The V gene is TRBV20-1, the J gene TRBJ2-7; TRBD1 is a possible D gene (5 bases). V shed 2 bases and J shed 2 bases, with 22 bases lying between them. The CDR3 length is 17 residues. Germline V gene lookup returns CDR1 DFQATT and CDR2 SNEGSKA (reference sequence).